This T cell receptor beta chain appears in the sequencing data of a study of T cell responses to AZD1222 COVID-19 vaccine. Turning to the study itself: Researchers grouped second doses given at about 4 or about 12 weeks into one pool.

Study-wide results and limits: Females made up more of the donors, who were largely white British, and clonal diversity may have come out too low.

The protocol was immunoSEQ multiplex PCR, while the TCRdb copy is restricted to in-frame clones and leaves out a portion. The data show fewer than 85,000 clones, about 92% seen once. Germline-derived CDR1 and CDR2 are SGDLS and YYNGEE. CDR3 length: 19 amino acids. V was clipped by 0 bases and J by 0 bases; unmatched bases: 9. The count of this clone is one. The target antigen is unknown. This sample comprised peripheral blood, obtained on day 0 of AZD1222 vaccination. The rearrangement uses TRBV9 and TRBJ2-3; 11 bases align to TRBD2. This receptor was identified in an adult in good health. As DNA, the CDR3 is TGTGCCAGCAGCGTAGCCCCTAGCGGGGGGATATTTAGCACAGATACGCAGTATTTT. Encoded protein: CASSVAPSGGIFSTDTQYF.